The table lists the clone carrying this T cell receptor (beta chain) with a count of one. Its target is unknown. This sample was taken from a study of shared clonotypes between healthy human individuals. Across the whole study: The donor pool was made up of a couple of women and three men aged 18 to 49.

V lost 0 bases, J lost 5 bases, and 7 bases stayed unmatched. The germline V gene has CDR1 GTSNPN and CDR2 SVGIG (reference sequence). The length of the CDR3 is 15 residues. TCRdb's copy holds only in-frame clones and misses some; the assay was immunoSEQ multiplex PCR. The table records around 2,000,000 clones, around 95% of them present only once. General observations from the study: Incomplete sequencing of sorted subsets was indicated by rarefaction despite large depth. In contrast to clonotypes shared by all four donors, non-shared clonotypes had lower generation probabilities.

Sequencing was performed on naive CD4+ T cells sorted from blood. Noted subset: CD45RA+ positively selected. This receptor was identified in a man between 18 and 35 years old in good health. The chain recombines TRBV30 with TRBJ1-5; 7 bases match TRBD1. The chain's CDR3 is CAWSVAAGQYQPQHF. The CDR3 DNA is TGTGCCTGGAGTGTTGCTGCGGGACAGTATCAGCCCCAGCATTTT.